This TCR beta chain was retrieved from a study of blood T cell repertoires in COVID-19. Losses at the gene ends were 8 bases for V and 5 bases for J; bases not matched to a gene: 6. Germline V gene lookup returns CDR1 MDHEN and CDR2 SYDVKM. This CDR3 region has 13 residues. This table comes from immunoSEQ multiplex PCR, and its TCRdb copy is limited to in-frame clones, with some not included. The sample lists approximately 270,000 clones, around 90% occurring once. The sequencing input was peripheral blood. The genes are TRBV28 and TRBJ2-3, with 8 bases matching TRBD1. The origin of this receptor is a man aged 50-60 years with acute or convalescent COVID-19. The CDR3 DNA reads as TGTGCCAGCGGTCAGGGGGCTATAGATACGCAGTATTTT. It is translated as CASGQGAIDTQYF.